Listed here are 20 T cell receptor beta chains from one sample, sequenced in a study of CD8 T cells in ankylosing spondylitis. TCRdb fed the 5' RACE reads into MiXCR, producing one record per CDR3 protein. The table records 200,000 to 300,000 distinct CDR3 sequences, roughly a third of them present only once. Sequenced: blood, either unsorted or a sorted T cell fraction (not recorded which). The receptor source for this set is a male donor with ankylosing spondylitis or in good health (not recorded which).

Concerning this clonotype itself: Possible read error: a much larger clone is one base away. The chain couples TRBV12-3 or TRBV12-4 to TRBJ1-5; D is ambiguous. The CDR3 consists of 13 residues. The V and J ends lost 2 bases and 3 bases respectively, with 5 bases between them. In DNA, the CDR3 is TGTGCCAGCAGTTTAAACACCAATCAGCCCCAGCATTTT. It specifies CASSLNTNQPQHF.

The gene calls are TRBV10-3 and TRBJ1-5, with 7 bases lining up with TRBD1. From germline, CDR1 is ENHRY and CDR2 SYGVKD. CDR3 size: 14 residues. Trimming took 3 bases from V and 3 from J; bases not matched to a gene: 2. The CDR3 nucleotides are TGTGCCATCAGTGAACAGGGGAACAATCAGCCCCAGCATTTT. This translates into CAISEQGNNQPQHF.

The genes are TRBV6-5 and TRBJ1-2, with D unresolved. The V end lost 0 bases, the J end lost 5 bases, and 22 bases lay between the germline ends. The CDR3 spans 18 residues. Germline loops: CDR1 MNHEY, CDR2 SVGAGI. For the CDR3, the DNA is TGTGCCAGCAGTTACTCGGGCGTACCCTCGGGTGTTGGTTATGGCTACACCTTC. Translation: CASSYSGVPSGVGYGYTF.

This clonotype was counted between two and nine times. This chain joins TRBV6-5 and TRBJ1-2; D possibly corresponds to TRBD1 (5 bases). CDR1 and CDR2 from the germline V gene are MNHEY and SVGAGI. V lost 4 bases and J 4 bases, leaving 7 bases between the germline ends. The CDR3 is 12 residues long. In DNA form, the CDR3 reads TGTGCCAGCAGTTCCGACAGCTATGGCTACACCTTC. Encoded protein: CASSSDSYGYTF.

The J gene is TRBJ2-7, the V gene TRBV7-2; no definite D call. Trimming shortened V by 6 bases and J by 4 bases, and 22 bases separated the two germline ends. Looked up from germline, CDR1 is SGHTA and CDR2 is FQGNSA. The CDR3 is made up of 16 amino acids. CDR3 amino acids: CASSPHPGSPEYEQYF. The CDR3 nucleotides are TGTGCCAGCAGTCCACACCCCGGGTCTCCAGAATACGAGCAGTACTTC.

The CDR3 loop is CASSLNSGSPLHF. The DNA for the CDR3 is TGTGCCAGCAGCTTAAACTCGGGTTCACCCCTCCACTTT. The chain recombines TRBV7-9 with TRBJ1-6; no firm D call. The ends were cut back, 2 bases at V and 9 bases at J, with 8 bases in the middle. CDR1 is SEHNR and CDR2 is FQNEAQ in the germline V gene (reference sequence). The CDR3 covers 13 residues.

The CDR3 region has the DNA TGTGCCAGCAGTTTACGGATGCAGGGCCGAATATTCTATGGCTACACCTTC. Its translation is CASSLRMQGRIFYGYTF. The V call is TRBV12-3 or TRBV12-4, the J call TRBJ1-2; a weak D match, TRBD1 (5 bases). The CDR3 extends over 17 amino acids. Trimming pared 2 bases from V and 4 bases from J, leaving 20 bases between.

The chain links TRBV6-5 to TRBJ2-3; D is unclear. This CDR3 comprises 14 residues. CDR1 is MNHEY, CDR2 SVGAGI, per germline. V was shortened by 0 bases and J by 5 bases, with 9 bases between the two germline ends. DNA for the CDR3: TGTGCCAGCAGTTACTCTTTCGGCGTAGATACGCAGTATTTT. As protein: CASSYSFGVDTQYF.

The chain combines TRBV20-1 with TRBJ2-3; D possibly corresponds to TRBD2 (6 bases). The ends were cut back, 6 bases at V and 4 bases at J, with 20 bases in the middle. This CDR3 has 15 residues. Germline CDR1 reads DFQATT; CDR2 reads SNEGSKA (reference sequence). CDR3 in DNA: TGCAGTGCCCCTAGAGGGTCTTCGGGGGCAGATACGCAGTATTTT. It translates to CSAPRGSSGADTQYF.

The rearrangement joins TRBV20-1 to TRBJ2-1; tentatively, D is TRBD1 or TRBD2 (6 bases each). The CDR3 sequence is 15 residues long. Germline V gene sequence: CDR1 DFQATT, CDR2 SNEGSKA (reference sequence). Trimming left V 1 base short and J 7 bases short, with 17 bases between. The DNA of the CDR3 is TGCAGTGCTAGAGGGCAGGGGAGGCCCTGGAATGAGCAGTTCTTC. This translates into CSARGQGRPWNEQFF.

The rearrangement joins TRBV28 to TRBJ1-1, with TRBD1 as a possible D gene (6 bases). The germline V gene encodes CDR1 MDHEN and CDR2 SYDVKM. V lost 8 bases to trimming and J lost 4 bases, with 17 bases between them. This CDR3 has 14 amino acids. CDR3 DNA: TGTGCCAGCCGATTACCACAGGGAGGCACTGAAGCTTTCTTT. It translates to CASRLPQGGTEAFF.

The chain carries TRBV6-2 or TRBV6-3 and TRBJ2-3, with a weak D call TRBD2 (6 bases). The V gene lost 2 bases and the J gene lost 6 bases, with 9 bases spanning the gap. CDR3 length: 13 residues. Per the germline V gene, CDR1 is MNHEY and CDR2 is SVGEGT. CDR3 sequence (DNA): TGTGCCAGCAGTTACGGAGGGTCGGATACGCAGTATTTT. This encodes CASSYGGSDTQYF.

There are a few counts of this clonotype. V and J are TRBV7-6 and TRBJ2-7, with D perhaps assigned TRBD1 or TRBD2 (5 bases each). The CDR3 runs to 14 residues. V was pared by 1 base and J by 3 bases, with 10 bases between. Germline CDR1 and CDR2: SGHVS and FNYEAQ. The CDR3 protein is CASSLERDHYEQYF. The CDR3 region has the DNA TGTGCCAGCAGCTTAGAAAGGGACCACTACGAGCAGTACTTC.

Only a few counts were recorded for this clonotype. CDR3 protein: CASSLVYRETQYF. CDR3 DNA sequence: TGCGCCAGCAGCTTGGTTTACAGGGAGACCCAGTACTTC. This chain uses TRBV5-1 with TRBJ2-5; D perhaps matches TRBD1 (5 bases). The CDR3 runs 13 residues. Trimming took 0 bases from V and 5 from J, leaving 8 bases between them. From germline, CDR1 is SGHRS and CDR2 YFSETQ. Variable domain in full (rest from reference TRBV5-1 and TRBJ2-5): KAGVTQTPRYLIKTRGQQVTLSCSPISGHRSVSWYQQTPGQGLQFLFEYFSETQRNKGNFPGRFSGRQFSNSRSEMNVSTLELGDSALYLCASSLVYRETQYFGPGTRLLVL.

This clonotype has a count of ten or more. This sequence joins TRBV6-5 and TRBJ2-5; either TRBD1 or TRBD2 may fit D (5 bases each). Germline assignment: CDR1 MNHEY and CDR2 SVGAGI. Trimming cost V 2 bases and J 0 bases, with 7 bases left between them. The CDR3 contains 14 residues. This CDR3 reads CASSYGGYQETQYF. CDR3 coding DNA: TGTGCCAGCAGTTACGGGGGATACCAAGAGACCCAGTACTTC.

This clonotype has just a few counts. The V gene is TRBV29-1, the J gene TRBJ2-1, with 10 bases identical to TRBD1. Trimming removed 7 bases from V and 9 bases from J; junction bases left unmatched: 6. The CDR3 has 12 amino acids. From germline, CDR1 is SQVTM and CDR2 ANQGSEA. The CDR3 DNA reads as TGCAGCGGGACAGGGGGTGTGAGTGAGCAGTTCTTC. Its protein product is CSGTGGVSEQFF.

V and J are TRBV5-1 and TRBJ2-1; D gene uncertain. Trimming left V 4 bases short and J 7 bases short, with 18 bases between. CDR1 and CDR2 (germline): SGHRS, YFSETQ. This CDR3 has 15 amino acids. The CDR3 loop reads CASSPTETMGNEQFF. CDR3 in DNA: TGCGCCAGCAGCCCAACGGAGACCATGGGAAATGAGCAGTTCTTC.

The chain uses TRBV20-1 and TRBJ2-7; perhaps TRBD2 as D (5 bases). The V gene's germline CDR1 is DFQATT and CDR2 SNEGSKA (reference sequence). The CDR3 runs 12 residues. Between the trimmed V and J ends, which lost 6 bases and 4 bases, there was a span of 13 bases. CDR3 region: CSAQPGIYEQYF. In DNA, the CDR3 is TGCAGTGCGCAACCGGGAATTTACGAGCAGTACTTC.

This clonotype was detected many times. This chain joins TRBV20-1 and TRBJ2-3, with 8 bases matching TRBD2. CDR1 and CDR2 from the germline V gene are DFQATT and SNEGSKA (reference sequence). This CDR3 spans 12 amino acids. The CDR3 spells CSGGEGKDTQYF. The CDR3 coding sequence is TGCAGCGGGGGGGAAGGTAAAGATACGCAGTATTTT.

The chain joins TRBV5-8 to TRBJ2-3, with a tentative D call TRBD2 (5 bases). Germline loops: CDR1 SGHTS, CDR2 YDEGEE. The germline V and J ends were trimmed by 6 bases and 4 bases, with 21 bases remaining between them. The CDR3 is 16 residues long. The CDR3 here is CASNFRRTQRADTQYF. Here the CDR3 DNA reads TGTGCCAGCAATTTTAGAAGGACTCAGAGAGCAGATACGCAGTATTTT.